Listed here are 24 T cell receptor beta chains from one sample, sequenced in a study of T cell responses to AZD1222 COVID-19 vaccine. The protocol was immunoSEQ multiplex PCR, while the TCRdb copy is restricted to in-frame clones and leaves out a portion. In the table there are 110,000 to 150,000 clones, less than 95% of which are singletons. The specimen comprised peripheral blood, sampled on day 0 of AZD1222 vaccination. Receptors were obtained from an adult in good health.

This chain uses TRBV5-1 with TRBJ2-1; 11 nucleotides line up with TRBD2. This CDR3 is built from 15 residues. Unmatched junction bases numbered 10, after V lost 5 bases and J lost 9 bases. Germline V gene data show CDR1 as SGHRS and CDR2 as YFSETQ. The CDR3 nucleotides read TGCGCCAGCAGACCAACCGGACTAGCGGGCGGTGAGCAGTTCTTC. Its translation: CASRPTGLAGGEQFF. Drawing the rest from reference TRBV5-1 and TRBJ2-1, the complete variable domain is KAGVTQTPRYLIKTRGQQVTLSCSPISGHRSVSWYQQTPGQGLQFLFEYFSETQRNKGNFPGRFSGRQFSNSRSEMNVSTLELGDSALYLCASRPTGLAGGEQFFGPGTRLTVL.

This chain uses TRBV9 with TRBJ1-3; tentatively, D is TRBD1 (6 bases). Per the germline V gene, CDR1 is SGDLS and CDR2 is YYNGEE. V shed 3 bases and J shed 5 bases, with 12 bases lying between them. The CDR3 consists of 14 residues. CDR3 protein: CASSGVGGRNTIYF. DNA of the CDR3: TGTGCCAGCAGCGGCGTAGGGGGAAGAAACACCATATATTTT.

The chain has TRBV4-3 and TRBJ2-7; 10 nucleotides line up with TRBD1. Germline loops: CDR1 LGHNA, CDR2 YSLEER. V lost 3 bases, J lost 3 bases, and 5 bases stayed unmatched. CDR3 length: 15 amino acids. Written as DNA, the CDR3 is TGCGCCAGCAGCCACCCGGGACAGGGGCTCTACGAGCAGTACTTC. Encoded protein: CASSHPGQGLYEQYF.

The rearrangement uses TRBV19 and TRBJ1-1, with a weak D call TRBD1 (6 bases). Germline lookup yields CDR1 LNHDA and CDR2 SQIVND (reference sequence). V was shortened by 9 bases and J by 0 bases, with 17 bases between the two germline ends. The CDR3 loop spans 15 amino acids. DNA for the CDR3: TGTGCCAGCTCGGGGGCTCCAGGCATGAACACTGAAGCTTTCTTT. Translation gives CASSGAPGMNTEAFF.

The genes are TRBV13 and TRBJ2-2; 9 bases agree with TRBD1. With V trimmed by 5 bases and J by 5 bases, 12 bases remained unmatched. Germline V gene data show CDR1 as PRHDT and CDR2 as FYEKMQ (reference sequence). The CDR3 sequence is 17 residues long. The chain's CDR3 is CASSPVFDRGITGELFF. The CDR3 DNA reads TGTGCCAGCAGCCCCGTATTTGACAGGGGGATTACCGGGGAGCTGTTTTTT.

The chain combines TRBV19 with TRBJ1-2; 7 bases match TRBD1. The CDR3 has 16 residues. Trimming at V came to 6 bases and at J to 8 bases, leaving 18 bases not matched to a gene. Looked up from germline, CDR1 is LNHDA and CDR2 is SQIVND (reference sequence). The CDR3: CASSPLGGTEYLGYTF. The CDR3 nucleotides are TGTGCCAGTAGCCCCCTAGGCGGGACAGAGTACCTCGGCTACACCTTC.

A remark on this clone: Germline is not matched at one junction end, which may reflect a read error. V and J are TRBV24-1 and TRBJ2-1; D gene ambiguous. The CDR3 contains 13 residues. Germline lookup yields CDR1 KGHDR and CDR2 SFDVKD. CDR3 nucleotide sequence: TGTGCCACCAGTGATTTGGGCTACGATGAGCAGTTCTTC. Protein: CATSDLGYDEQFF.

The chain is built from TRBV11-3 and TRBJ2-5; possibly TRBD2 for D (6 bases). The germline CDR1 and CDR2 sequences are SGHNT and YENEEA. This CDR3 spans 14 amino acids. V was trimmed by 3 bases and J by 2 bases, leaving 10 bases between them. The CDR3 loop is CASSLGSGQETQYF. The CDR3 nucleotides are TGTGCCAGCAGCTTGGGTAGCGGACAAGAGACCCAGTACTTC.

The rearrangement joins TRBV11-3 to TRBJ2-3; 12 bases fit TRBD2. The length of the CDR3 is 15 residues. V dropped 2 bases and J dropped 6; count of bases not matched to a gene: 3. Germline V lookup: CDR1 SGHNT, CDR2 YENEEA. CDR3 sequence reads: CASSLLAGGHDTQYF. The CDR3 nucleotides are TGTGCCAGCAGCTTACTAGCGGGGGGGCATGATACGCAGTATTTT.

V usage is TRBV3-1 (or the pseudogene TRBV3-2) and J usage is TRBJ2-2, with a tentative D call TRBD2 (5 bases). This CDR3 spans 14 amino acids. The germline CDR1 and CDR2 sequences are LGHDT and YNNKEL (reference sequence). The V and J ends lost 0 bases and 6 bases respectively, with 8 bases between them. The CDR3 DNA follows: TGTGCCAGCAGCCAAGATGAGGGCGCCGGGGAGCTGTTTTTT. This sequence encodes CASSQDEGAGELFF.

J is TRBJ1-5 and V is TRBV12-1; the DNA was not compared with TRBD1, the D call given in the table. TRBV12-1 is given as a pseudogene. The CDR3 runs 14 residues. The DNA for the CDR3 is TGTGCCAGCAGCCCGGGACAGGGCAATCAGCCCCAGCATTTT. Translation gives CASSPGQGNQPQHF.

The chain links TRBV28 to TRBJ1-2; 7 bases line up with TRBD1. The germline V gene encodes CDR1 MDHEN and CDR2 SYDVKM. The CDR3 loop spans 12 amino acids. J was trimmed by 7 bases and V by 5 bases; bases with no gene match: 4. The CDR3 loop is CASSRGLGGYTF. CDR3 DNA: TGTGCCAGCAGTAGGGGGCTGGGTGGCTACACCTTC.

This chain joins TRBV21-1 and TRBJ2-1; the D call in the table, TRBD2, was not verified against the DNA. TRBV21-1 is labeled a pseudogene. This CDR3 spans 16 amino acids. Written as DNA, the CDR3 is TGTGCCAGCAGCAAAGCAAGCGGGAGGAGATCCAATGAGCAGTTCTTC. This translates into CASSKASGRRSNEQFF.

V and J are TRBV27 and TRBJ2-3, with TRBD2 identical over 9 bases. V trimming: 5 bases; J trimming: 0 bases; junction bases outside the gene matches: 15. The CDR3 has 19 residues. Germline V CDR1 and CDR2: MNHEY, SMNVEV (reference sequence). CDR3 DNA sequence: TGTGCCAGCAGTCCCCGGACAGCGAAACTAGCGGGCAGCACAGATACGCAGTATTTT. This translates into CASSPRTAKLAGSTDTQYF.

The J gene is TRBJ1-5, the V gene TRBV5-6; D is uncertain. Germline CDR1 SGHDT, CDR2 YYEEEE. There are 12 residues in the CDR3. V gave up 0 bases and J gave up 6 bases, with 4 bases separating them. The CDR3 DNA reads as TGTGCCAGCAGCTTGGGGTTTCAGCCCCAGCATTTT. It translates to CASSLGFQPQHF.

The chain has TRBV12-5 and TRBJ1-1; D gene ambiguous. Trimming pared 0 bases from V and 3 bases from J, leaving 5 bases between. Germline lookup yields CDR1 LGHNT and CDR2 FRNRAP. CDR3 length: 13 residues. The CDR3 region has the DNA TGTGCTAGTGGTTTGGTGGGATACACTGAAGCTTTCTTT. Translation: CASGLVGYTEAFF.

The chain uses TRBV12-3 or TRBV12-4 and TRBJ1-2; maybe TRBD1 (6 bases). The CDR3 consists of 13 residues. V shed 2 bases and J shed 8 bases, with 12 bases lying between them. CDR3 residues: CASSLPNQGGYTF. The CDR3 nucleotides are TGTGCCAGCAGTTTACCAAACCAGGGGGGCTACACCTTC.

The chain is built from TRBV30 and TRBJ1-1; 9 bases line up with TRBD1. Trimming at V came to 4 bases and at J to 1 base, leaving 10 bases not matched to a gene. There are 16 residues in the CDR3. Germline loops: CDR1 GTSNPN, CDR2 SVGIG (reference sequence). CDR3 sequence (DNA): TGTGCCTGGAAGGACAGGGGTTCCGTAGGGAACACTGAAGCTTTCTTT. This gives the protein CAWKDRGSVGNTEAFF.

The V and J genes are TRBV11-1 and TRBJ2-7; possible D gene TRBD1, 6 bases. Deletions cut 4 bases from V and 3 bases from J, with 7 bases between. CDR1 is SGHAT and CDR2 is FQDESV in the germline V gene (reference sequence). This CDR3 comprises 12 residues. The CDR3 coding sequence is TGTGCCAGCAGCTCACAGGGCTACGAGCAGTACTTC. This gives the protein CASSSQGYEQYF. Supplemented by reference TRBV11-1 and TRBJ2-7, the full variable domain reads EAEVAQSPRYKITEKSQAVAFWCDPISGHATLYWYRQILGQGPELLVQFQDESVVDDSQLPKDRFSAERLKGVDSTLKIQPAELGDSAMYLCASSSQGYEQYFGPGTRLTVT.

The chain has TRBV28 and TRBJ2-1; D is unclear. Germline CDR1 MDHEN, CDR2 SYDVKM. CDR3 length: 16 amino acids. The V end lost 3 bases, the J end lost 0 bases, and 12 bases lay between the germline ends. The CDR3 loop reads CASSLESLYSYNEQFF. In DNA form, the CDR3 reads TGTGCCAGCAGTTTGGAAAGCCTATACTCCTACAATGAGCAGTTCTTC.

The V gene is TRBV21-1, the J gene TRBJ1-2. TRBV21-1 is a recognized pseudogene. The CDR3 is 13 amino acids. CDR3 bases: TGTGCCAGCAGGATAGGACCTGCCGATGGCTACACCTTC. Translated: CASRIGPADGYTF.

The chain combines TRBV20-1 with TRBJ2-7; D is undetermined. V lost 1 base and J lost 6, with 4 bases in between. This CDR3 spans 10 amino acids. Per germline, CDR1 DFQATT and CDR2 SNEGSKA (reference sequence). CDR3 coding DNA: TGCAGTGCTAGAGCAGTCGAGCAGTACTTC. This encodes CSARAVEQYF.

The CDR3 DNA reads as TGTGCCAGCAGCTTAGTAGGGGCTCTCAATCAGCCCCAGCATTTT. Translated: CASSLVGALNQPQHF. The chain uses TRBV7-2 and TRBJ1-5; maybe TRBD1 (5 bases). V was pared by 1 base and J by 3 bases, with 10 bases between. The CDR3 sequence is 15 residues long. Germline V gene sequence: CDR1 SGHTA, CDR2 FQGNSA.

The J gene is TRBJ2-3, the V gene TRBV11-2; maybe TRBD2 (6 bases). The CDR3 has 15 amino acids. V dropped 2 bases and J dropped 0 bases, with 9 bases sitting between them. Germline V gives CDR1 SGHAT, CDR2 FQNNGV. DNA for the CDR3: TGTGCCAGCAGCTTAAACGGGGGAAGCACAGATACGCAGTATTTT. Amino acid sequence: CASSLNGGSTDTQYF.